Listed below are T cell receptor beta chains from one sample, sequenced in a study of cytomegalovirus exposure and HLA in healthy donors. Data came from immunoSEQ multiplex PCR; TCRdb stores just in-frame clones and leaves some out. This sample has about 200,000 clones, with approximately 80% found just once. The sequenced sample was PBMCs. The source is a woman under 40 in good health and CMV-seronegative. The CDR3 runs from the conserved cysteine through the conserved F or W. Fields, in order: clone size, CDR3 length, V gene, J gene, D gene, CDR3 DNA, CDR3 protein. A D gene is named only where the DNA matches it firmly. Expanded clones get a size class; other rows say once, few or many, or leave the size out.

>few|14|TRBV27|TRBJ2-5|TRBD1
TGTGCCAGCAGTTCCTGGGACAGCGAAAGGACCCAGTACTTC
CASSSWDSERTQYF
>.|17|TRBV7-9|TRBJ2-7|.
TGTGCCAGCAGTTTGGGTACAGGAGGGGCGCATTCCTACGAGCAGTACTTC
CASSLGTGGAHSYEQYF
>few|16|TRBV10-3|TRBJ1-5|.
TGTGCCATCAGTGAGTCGTTAATCGCAGGGAATCAGCCCCAGCATTTT
CAISESLIAGNQPQHF
>.|14|TRBV5-1|TRBJ2-5|.
TGCGCCAGCAGCTTGTACACGAACAAAGAGACCCAGTACTTC
CASSLYTNKETQYF
>.|14|TRBV10-3|TRBJ1-1|.
TGTGCCATCAGATCACCGGGGAGAAACACTGAAGCTTTCTTT
CAIRSPGRNTEAFF
>.|16|TRBV7-3|TRBJ2-1|TRBD1
TGTGCCAGCAGCCCCTCCGACAGGGGGCGAACCAATGAGCAGTTCTTC
CASSPSDRGRTNEQFF
>.|13|TRBV6-1|TRBJ1-1|.
TGTGCCAGCAGTGAAGCGGGAGGGACTGAAGCTTTCTTT
CASSEAGGTEAFF
>.|17|TRBV18|TRBJ2-7|.
TGTGCCAGCTCATCGCTCGCTCTAGGAGTTATGACCCACGAGCAGTACTTC
CASSSLALGVMTHEQYF
>.|14|TRBV2|TRBJ2-5|.
TGTGCCAGCAGTGGCGGGGCAGGGAAAGAGACCCAGTACTTC
CASSGGAGKETQYF
>few|14|TRBV6-6|TRBJ2-7|.
TGTGCCAGCAGAGAACGGGGGTTCCCCTACGAGCAGTACTTC
CASRERGFPYEQYF
>few|14|TRBV7-2|TRBJ1-2|.
TGTGCCAGCAGCTTAGGGAGGAGTTACTATGGCTACACCTTC
CASSLGRSYYGYTF
>once|16|TRBV4-3|TRBJ2-1|.
TGCGCCAGCAGCCAAGATACGGCTAGATTACATCATGAGCAGTTCTTC
CASSQDTARLHHEQFF
>.|19|TRBV7-8|TRBJ2-1|TRBD2
TGTGCCAGCAGGCTCCGACTAGCGGGAGGGTCTTGGTCCTACAATGAGCAGTTCTTC
CASRLRLAGGSWSYNEQFF
>.|13|TRBV7-8|TRBJ1-3|.
TGTGCCAGCAGCCAGGGTGGTGGAAACACCATATATTTT
CASSQGGGNTIYF
>few|13|TRBV6-5|TRBJ1-5|.
TGTGCCAGCAGCTCGGGTAGCAATCAGCCCCAGCATTTT
CASSSGSNQPQHF
>.|16|TRBV9|TRBJ2-1|TRBD2
TGTGCCAGCAGCCCCTACCTAGCGGGGGGGTACAATGAGCAGTTCTTC
CASSPYLAGGYNEQFF
>.|16|TRBV10-2|TRBJ2-5|.
TGCGCCAGCAGTGAGTCGAAAGACAAGATAAGGGAGACCCAGTACTTC
CASSESKDKIRETQYF
>.|13|TRBV18|TRBJ2-7|.
TGTGCCAGCTCACCCCGGCAGGGGCGCGAGCAGTACTTC
CASSPRQGREQYF
>.|14|TRBV27|TRBJ1-2|.
TGTGCCAGTGCCGACAACCCGGTCCTCTATGGCTACACCTTC
CASADNPVLYGYTF
>.|14|TRBV5-5|TRBJ2-7|.
TGTGCCAGCAGCTTTGGGCAACTTTCCTACGAGCAGTACTTC
CASSFGQLSYEQYF